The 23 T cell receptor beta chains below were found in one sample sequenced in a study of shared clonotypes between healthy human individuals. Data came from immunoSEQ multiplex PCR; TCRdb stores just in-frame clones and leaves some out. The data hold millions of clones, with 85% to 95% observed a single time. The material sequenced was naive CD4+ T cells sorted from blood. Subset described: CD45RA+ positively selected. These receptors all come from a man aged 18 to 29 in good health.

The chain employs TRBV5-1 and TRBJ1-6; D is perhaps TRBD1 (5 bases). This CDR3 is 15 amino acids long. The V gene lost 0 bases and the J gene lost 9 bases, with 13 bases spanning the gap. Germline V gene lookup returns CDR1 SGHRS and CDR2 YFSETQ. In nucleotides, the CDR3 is TGCGCCAGCAGCTTGGAGGGGCTGATAGGTTCACCCCTCCACTTT. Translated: CASSLEGLIGSPLHF.

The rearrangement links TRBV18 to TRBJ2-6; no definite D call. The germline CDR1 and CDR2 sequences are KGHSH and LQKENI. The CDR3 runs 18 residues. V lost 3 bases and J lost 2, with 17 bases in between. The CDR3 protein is CASSPRPRSTPGANVLTF. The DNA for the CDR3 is TGTGCCAGCTCACCTCGTCCTAGGTCAACTCCTGGGGCCAACGTCCTGACTTTC.

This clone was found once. The CDR3 protein is CAGRGLADTGELFF. DNA for the CDR3: TGTGCCGGACGGGGACTAGCAGACACCGGGGAGCTGTTTTTT. The chain is built from TRBV30 and TRBJ2-2; 9 positions agree with TRBD2. This CDR3 is 14 amino acids long. Per the germline V gene, CDR1 is GTSNPN and CDR2 is SVGIG (reference sequence). J lost 3 bases, V lost 8 bases, and 7 bases had no gene match.

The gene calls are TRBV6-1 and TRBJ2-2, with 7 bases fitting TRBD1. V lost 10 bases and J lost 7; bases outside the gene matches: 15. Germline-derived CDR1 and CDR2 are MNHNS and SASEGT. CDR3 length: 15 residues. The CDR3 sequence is CATLKVHRGIGELFF. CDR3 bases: TGTGCCACTCTAAAAGTCCACAGGGGTATCGGGGAGCTGTTTTTT.

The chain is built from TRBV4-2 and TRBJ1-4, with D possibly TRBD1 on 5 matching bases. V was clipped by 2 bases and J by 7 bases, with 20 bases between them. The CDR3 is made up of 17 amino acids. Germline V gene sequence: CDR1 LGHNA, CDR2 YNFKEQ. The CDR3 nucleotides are TGTGCCAGCAGCCAAAATCGGGTGACAGCGGTGGGTGAAAAACTGTTTTTT. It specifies CASSQNRVTAVGEKLFF.

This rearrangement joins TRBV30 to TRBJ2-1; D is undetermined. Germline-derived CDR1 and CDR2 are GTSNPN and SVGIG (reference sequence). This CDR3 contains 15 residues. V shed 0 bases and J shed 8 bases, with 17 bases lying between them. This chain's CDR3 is CAWSVYPSSRHEQFF. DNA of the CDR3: TGTGCCTGGAGTGTCTACCCCTCGTCACGCCATGAGCAGTTCTTC.

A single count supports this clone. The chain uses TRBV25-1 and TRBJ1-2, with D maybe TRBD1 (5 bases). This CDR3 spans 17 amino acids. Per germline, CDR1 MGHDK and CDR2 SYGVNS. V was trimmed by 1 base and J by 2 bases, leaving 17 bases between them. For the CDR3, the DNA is TGTGCCAGCAGTGAATCCCAGGGAGGCGGAAAAAACTATGGCTACACCTTC. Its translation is CASSESQGGGKNYGYTF.

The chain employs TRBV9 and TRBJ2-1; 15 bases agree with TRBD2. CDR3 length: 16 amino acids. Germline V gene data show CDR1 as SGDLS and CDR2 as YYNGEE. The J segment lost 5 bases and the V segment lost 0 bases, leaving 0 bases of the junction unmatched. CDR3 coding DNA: TGTGCCAGCAGCGTAGGGACTAGCGGGAGGGACAATGAGCAGTTCTTC. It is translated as CASSVGTSGRDNEQFF.

CDR3 nucleotide sequence: TGTGCCAGCAGCGCGAGCGCAGAGAACACTGAAGCTTTCTTT. Its translation is CASSASAENTEAFF. The chain recombines TRBV11-1 with TRBJ1-1; D remains unclear. From germline, CDR1 is SGHAT and CDR2 FQDESV (reference sequence). The length of the CDR3 is 14 residues. Trimming removed 5 bases at V and 1 base at J, with 11 bases between.

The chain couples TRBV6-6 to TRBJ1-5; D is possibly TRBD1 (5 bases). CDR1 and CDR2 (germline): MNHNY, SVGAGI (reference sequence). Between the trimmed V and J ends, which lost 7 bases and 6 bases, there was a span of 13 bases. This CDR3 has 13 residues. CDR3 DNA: TGTGCCAGCACTGCACAGGTTGGTCAGCCCCAGCATTTT. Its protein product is CASTAQVGQPQHF.

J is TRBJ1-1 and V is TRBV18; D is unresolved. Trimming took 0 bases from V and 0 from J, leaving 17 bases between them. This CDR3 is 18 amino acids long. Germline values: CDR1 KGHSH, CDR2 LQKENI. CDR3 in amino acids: CASSPPGHLSPMNTEAFF. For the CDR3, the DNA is TGTGCCAGCTCACCACCGGGCCACCTTTCGCCTATGAACACTGAAGCTTTCTTT.

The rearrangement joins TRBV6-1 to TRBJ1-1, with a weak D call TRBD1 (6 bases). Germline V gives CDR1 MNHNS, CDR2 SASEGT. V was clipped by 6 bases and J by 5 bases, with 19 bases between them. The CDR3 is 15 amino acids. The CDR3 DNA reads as TGTGCCAGCAGGGACATTGGACAGTTTGGGACTGAAGCTTTCTTT. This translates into CASRDIGQFGTEAFF.

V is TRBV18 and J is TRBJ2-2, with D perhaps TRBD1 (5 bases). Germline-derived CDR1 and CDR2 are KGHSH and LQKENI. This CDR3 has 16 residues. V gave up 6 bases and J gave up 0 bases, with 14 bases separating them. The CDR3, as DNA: TGTGCCAGCTCGCTCCAGGGTGCTTCGAACACCGGGGAGCTGTTTTTT. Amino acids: CASSLQGASNTGELFF.

CDR3 DNA: TGTGCCAGCAGCAAGGGACAGGGGGTCGGCTACACCTTC. Its translation is CASSKGQGVGYTF. The genes are TRBV7-2 and TRBJ1-2, with 11 bases lining up with TRBD1. Germline loops: CDR1 SGHTA, CDR2 FQGNSA. V shed 5 bases and J 8 bases; nucleotides not matched to a gene: 4. This CDR3 has 13 amino acids.

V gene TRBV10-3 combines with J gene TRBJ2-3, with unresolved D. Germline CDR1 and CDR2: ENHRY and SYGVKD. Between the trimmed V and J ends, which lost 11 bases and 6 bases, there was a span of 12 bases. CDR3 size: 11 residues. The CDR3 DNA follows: TGTGCCTCCCAAAGGGTGGATACGCAGTATTTT. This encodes CASQRVDTQYF.

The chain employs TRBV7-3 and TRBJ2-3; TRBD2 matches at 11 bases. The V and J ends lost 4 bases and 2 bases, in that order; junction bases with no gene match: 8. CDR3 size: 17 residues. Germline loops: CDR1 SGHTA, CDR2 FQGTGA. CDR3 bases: TGTGCCAGCAGCTCACCTGGGACTAGCGGTCCCACAGATACGCAGTATTTT. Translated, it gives CASSSPGTSGPTDTQYF.

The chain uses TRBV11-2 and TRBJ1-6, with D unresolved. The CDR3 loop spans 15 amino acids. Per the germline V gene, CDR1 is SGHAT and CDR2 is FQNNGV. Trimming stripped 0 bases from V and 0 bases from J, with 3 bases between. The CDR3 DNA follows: TGTGCCAGCAGCTTAGAGTACTCCTATAATTCACCCCTCCACTTT. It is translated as CASSLEYSYNSPLHF.

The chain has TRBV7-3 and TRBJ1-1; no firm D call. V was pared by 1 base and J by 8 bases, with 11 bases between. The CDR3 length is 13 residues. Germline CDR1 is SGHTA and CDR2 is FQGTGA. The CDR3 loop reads CASSLSPQTEAFF. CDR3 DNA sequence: TGTGCCAGCAGCTTAAGTCCGCAGACAGAAGCTTTCTTT.

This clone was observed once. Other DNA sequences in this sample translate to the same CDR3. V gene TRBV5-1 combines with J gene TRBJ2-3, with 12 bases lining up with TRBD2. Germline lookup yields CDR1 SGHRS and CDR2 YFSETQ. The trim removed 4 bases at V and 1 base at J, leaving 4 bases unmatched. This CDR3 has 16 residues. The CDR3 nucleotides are TGCGCCAGCAGCCCCCGGACTAGCGGGGGCACAGATACGCAGTATTTT. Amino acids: CASSPRTSGGTDTQYF.

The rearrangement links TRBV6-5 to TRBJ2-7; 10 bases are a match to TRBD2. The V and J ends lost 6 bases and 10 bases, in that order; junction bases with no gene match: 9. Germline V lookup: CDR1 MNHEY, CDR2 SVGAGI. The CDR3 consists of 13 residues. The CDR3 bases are TGTGCCAGCAGAAGGACTAGCGGATCGGGTCAGTACTTC. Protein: CASRRTSGSGQYF.

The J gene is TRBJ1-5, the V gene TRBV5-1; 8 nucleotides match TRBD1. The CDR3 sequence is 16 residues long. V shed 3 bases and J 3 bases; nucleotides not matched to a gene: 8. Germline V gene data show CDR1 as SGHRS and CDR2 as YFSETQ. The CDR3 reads CASSSKRDRNNQPQHF. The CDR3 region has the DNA TGCGCCAGCAGCTCAAAGAGGGACAGGAACAATCAGCCCCAGCATTTT.

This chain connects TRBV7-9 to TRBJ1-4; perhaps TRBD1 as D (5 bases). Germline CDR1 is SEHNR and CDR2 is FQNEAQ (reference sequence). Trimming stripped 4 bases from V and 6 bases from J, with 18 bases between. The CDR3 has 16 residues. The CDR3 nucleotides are TGTGCCAGCAGCTCCTTGGGCTGGGACCGGGATGAAAAACTGTTTTTT. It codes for CASSSLGWDRDEKLFF.

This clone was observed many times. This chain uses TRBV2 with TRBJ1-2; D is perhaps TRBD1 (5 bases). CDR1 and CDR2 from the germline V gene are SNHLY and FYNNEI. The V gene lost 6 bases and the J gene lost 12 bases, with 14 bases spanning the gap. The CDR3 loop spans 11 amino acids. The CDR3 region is CASSTGTSDTF. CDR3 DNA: TGTGCCAGCAGCACCGGGACGTCGGACACCTTC.